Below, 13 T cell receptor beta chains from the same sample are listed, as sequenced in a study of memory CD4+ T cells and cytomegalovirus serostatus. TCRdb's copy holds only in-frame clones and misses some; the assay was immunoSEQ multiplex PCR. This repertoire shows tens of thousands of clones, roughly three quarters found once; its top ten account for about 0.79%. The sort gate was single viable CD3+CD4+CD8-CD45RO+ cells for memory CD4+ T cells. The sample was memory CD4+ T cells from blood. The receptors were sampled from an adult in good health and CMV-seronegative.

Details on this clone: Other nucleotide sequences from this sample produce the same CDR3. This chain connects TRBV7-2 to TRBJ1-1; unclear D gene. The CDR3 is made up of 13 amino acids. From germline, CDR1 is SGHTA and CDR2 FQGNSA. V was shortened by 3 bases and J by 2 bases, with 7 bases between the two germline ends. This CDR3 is CASSFQGNTEAFF. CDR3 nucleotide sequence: TGTGCCAGCAGCTTCCAAGGAAACACTGAAGCTTTCTTT.

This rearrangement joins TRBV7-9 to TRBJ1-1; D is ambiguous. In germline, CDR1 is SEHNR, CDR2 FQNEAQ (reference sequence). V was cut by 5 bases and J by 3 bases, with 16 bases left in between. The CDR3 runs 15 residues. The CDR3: CASSTPGRDHTEAFF. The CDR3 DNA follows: TGTGCCAGCAGCACCCCCGGGAGGGATCACACTGAAGCTTTCTTT.

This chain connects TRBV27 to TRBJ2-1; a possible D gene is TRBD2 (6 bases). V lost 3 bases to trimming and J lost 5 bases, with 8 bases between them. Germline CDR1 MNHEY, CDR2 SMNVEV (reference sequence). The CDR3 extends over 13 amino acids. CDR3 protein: CASSFRENNEQFF. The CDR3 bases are TGTGCCAGCAGTTTTCGGGAGAACAATGAGCAGTTCTTC.

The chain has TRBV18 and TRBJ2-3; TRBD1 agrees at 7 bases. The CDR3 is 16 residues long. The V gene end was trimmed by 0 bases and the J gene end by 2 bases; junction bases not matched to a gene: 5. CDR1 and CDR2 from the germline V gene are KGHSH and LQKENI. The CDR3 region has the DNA TGTGCCAGCTCACCACCGGGACAGTCGCTCACAGATACGCAGTATTTT. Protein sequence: CASSPPGQSLTDTQYF.

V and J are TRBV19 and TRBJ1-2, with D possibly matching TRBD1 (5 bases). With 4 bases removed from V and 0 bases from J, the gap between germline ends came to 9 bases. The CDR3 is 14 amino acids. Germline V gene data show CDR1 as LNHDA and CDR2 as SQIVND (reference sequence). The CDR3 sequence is CASSRGLANYGYTF. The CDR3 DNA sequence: TGTGCCAGTAGTAGGGGACTGGCTAACTATGGCTACACCTTC. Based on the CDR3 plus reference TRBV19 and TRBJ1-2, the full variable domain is DGGITQSPKYLFRKEGQNVTLSCEQNLNHDAMYWYRQDPGQGLRLIYYSQIVNDFQKGDIAEGYSVSREKKESFPLTVTSAQKNPTAFYLCASSRGLANYGYTFGSGTRLTVV.

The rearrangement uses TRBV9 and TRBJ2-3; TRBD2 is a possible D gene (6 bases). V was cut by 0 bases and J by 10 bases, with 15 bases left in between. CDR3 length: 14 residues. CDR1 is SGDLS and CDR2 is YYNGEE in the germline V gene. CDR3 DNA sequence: TGTGCCAGCAGCGTAGTTGACGGGCCGGGGGCGCAGTATTTT. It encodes CASSVVDGPGAQYF.

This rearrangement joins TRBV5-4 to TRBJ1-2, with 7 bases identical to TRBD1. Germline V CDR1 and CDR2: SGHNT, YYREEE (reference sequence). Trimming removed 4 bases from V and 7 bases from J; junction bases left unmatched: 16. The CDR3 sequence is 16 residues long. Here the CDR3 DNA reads TGTGCCAGCAGCGGAGAAAGACAGGGAATGACTACTGGCTACACCTTC. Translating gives CASSGERQGMTTGYTF.

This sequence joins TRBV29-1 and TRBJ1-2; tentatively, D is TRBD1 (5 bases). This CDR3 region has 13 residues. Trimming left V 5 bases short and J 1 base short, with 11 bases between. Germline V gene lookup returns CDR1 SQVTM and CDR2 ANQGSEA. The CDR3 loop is CSVPTGLNYGYTF. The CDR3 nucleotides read TGCAGCGTTCCCACAGGTCTTAACTATGGCTACACCTTC.

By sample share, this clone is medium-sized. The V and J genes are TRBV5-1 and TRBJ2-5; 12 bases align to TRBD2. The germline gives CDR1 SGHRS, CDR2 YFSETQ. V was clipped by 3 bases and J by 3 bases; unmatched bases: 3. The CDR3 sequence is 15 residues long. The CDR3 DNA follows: TGCGCCAGCAGCTCCCTAGCGGGGGGGAAAGAGACCCAGTACTTC. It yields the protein CASSSLAGGKETQYF.

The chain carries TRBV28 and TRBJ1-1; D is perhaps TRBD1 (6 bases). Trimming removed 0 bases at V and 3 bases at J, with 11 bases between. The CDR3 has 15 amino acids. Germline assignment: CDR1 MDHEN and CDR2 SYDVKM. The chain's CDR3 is CASSLWGGLDTEAFF. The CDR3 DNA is TGTGCCAGCAGTTTATGGGGGGGGCTTGACACTGAAGCTTTCTTT. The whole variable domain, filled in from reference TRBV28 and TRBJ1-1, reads DVKVTQSSRYLVKRTGEKVFLECVQDMDHENMFWYRQDPGLGLRLIYFSYDVKMKEKGDIPEGYSVSREKKERFSLILESASTNQTSMYLCASSLWGGLDTEAFFGQGTRLTVV.

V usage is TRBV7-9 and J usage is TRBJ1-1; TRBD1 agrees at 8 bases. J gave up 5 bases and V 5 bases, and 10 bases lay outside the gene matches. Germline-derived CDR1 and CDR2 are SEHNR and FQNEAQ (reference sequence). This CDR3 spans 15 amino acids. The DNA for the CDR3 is TGTGCCAGCAGCCCACCGGGGACAGGACGTACTGAAGCTTTCTTT. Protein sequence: CASSPPGTGRTEAFF.

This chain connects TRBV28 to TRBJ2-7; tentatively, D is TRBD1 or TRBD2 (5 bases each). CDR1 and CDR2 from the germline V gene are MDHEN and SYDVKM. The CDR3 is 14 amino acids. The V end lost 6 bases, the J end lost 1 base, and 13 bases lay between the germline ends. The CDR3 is CASSPGTQSYEQYF. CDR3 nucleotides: TGTGCCAGCAGCCCCGGGACCCAGTCCTACGAGCAGTACTTC. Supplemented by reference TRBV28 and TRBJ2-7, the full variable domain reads DVKVTQSSRYLVKRTGEKVFLECVQDMDHENMFWYRQDPGLGLRLIYFSYDVKMKEKGDIPEGYSVSREKKERFSLILESASTNQTSMYLCASSPGTQSYEQYFGPGTRLTVT.

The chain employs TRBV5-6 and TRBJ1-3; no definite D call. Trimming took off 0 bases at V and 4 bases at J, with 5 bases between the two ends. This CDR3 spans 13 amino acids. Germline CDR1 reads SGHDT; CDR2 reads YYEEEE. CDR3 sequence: CASSLEGGNTIYF. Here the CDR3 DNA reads TGTGCCAGCAGCTTGGAAGGGGGAAACACCATATATTTT.